Listed below are T cell receptor beta chains from one sample, sequenced in a study of beta chain features in type 1 diabetes. Clones were sequenced by immunoSEQ multiplex PCR, and TCRdb holds only the in-frame ones, with some missing. The sample shows 300,000 to 350,000 clones, around 15% of them seen only once. The sequenced sample was central memory CD4+ T cells from blood. These receptors came from a man younger than 45 in good health. Each CDR3 is given with its conserved first and last residue. The D gene is left open where the match is weak. Size tells how often a clone was seen (once, few, many) or the class of an expanded clone, and some rows leave it out.

DNA | CDR3 | length | V | D | size | J
TGTGCCAGTAGCTCAGGGGCGCGGGAGACCCAGTACTTC | CASSSGARETQYF | 13 | TRBV19 | - | few | TRBJ2-5
TGTGCCAGCAGCTTGGATAGAATGGACACCGGGGAGCTGTTTTTT | CASSLDRMDTGELFF | 15 | TRBV5-4 | - | - | TRBJ2-2
TGTGCCAGCAGTGAAAAGGGTAGGGCTTTCTTT | CASSEKGRAFF | 11 | TRBV25-1 | - | few | TRBJ1-1
TGTGCCAGCGGCAGGGCCCGGGATAAGTTAAATGGCTACACCTTC | CASGRARDKLNGYTF | 15 | TRBV5-4 | - | few | TRBJ1-2
TGTGCCAGCAGCCCGGGGGGAGCCTCCTATAATTCACCCCTCCACTTT | CASSPGGASYNSPLHF | 16 | TRBV7-3 | - | - | TRBJ1-6
TGCGCCAGCAGCCGAAACGGGGAGAGGGACACTGAAGCTTTCTTT | CASSRNGERDTEAFF | 15 | TRBV4-3 | - | - | TRBJ1-1
TGTGCCAGCAGTGAACAGGGACAGGGGGTTCAGCCCCAGCATTTT | CASSEQGQGVQPQHF | 15 | TRBV2 | TRBD1 | few | TRBJ1-5
TGTGCCAGCAGTTCGAGCCAGGGGGTAGGGTACAATGAGCAGTTCTTC | CASSSSQGVGYNEQFF | 16 | TRBV6-5 | TRBD1 | few | TRBJ2-1
TGTGCCAGCAGCCTAGAGCCAGCGGGAGCTAGCACAGATACGCAGTATTTT | CASSLEPAGASTDTQYF | 17 | TRBV4-2 | TRBD2 | - | TRBJ2-3
TGTGCCAGTAGTATAGGCCAGCTGAGGGCCAACGTCCTGACTTTC | CASSIGQLRANVLTF | 15 | TRBV19 | - | - | TRBJ2-6
TGTGCCAGCAGCTTGGTAGGGGGGTTCCAAGAGACCCAGTACTTC | CASSLVGGFQETQYF | 15 | TRBV7-2 | - | once | TRBJ2-5
TGTGCCAGCAGCGAAAACCCCGACGGCCTAGGATTCTTC | CASSENPDGLGFF | 13 | TRBV7-2 | - | - | TRBJ2-1
TGCGCCAGCAGCCGACTAGGGAGCTCCTACAATGAGCAGTTCTTC | CASSRLGSSYNEQFF | 15 | TRBV5-1 | - | - | TRBJ2-1
TGTGCCAGCAGTGCGGTACAGGGCGCCAAAAACATTCAGTACTTC | CASSAVQGAKNIQYF | 15 | TRBV28 | - | - | TRBJ2-4
TGTGCCAGCACCCCCGGGACAGGGAGTTCACCCCTCCACTTT | CASTPGTGSSPLHF | 14 | TRBV5-4 | TRBD1 | - | TRBJ1-6
TGCAGCGTTGAAGGGGGAGGGTATGGCTACACCTTC | CSVEGGGYGYTF | 12 | TRBV29-1 | - | - | TRBJ1-2
TGTGCCTGGAGTTACCGGGACAGGGTCTTCTATGGCTACACCTTC | CAWSYRDRVFYGYTF | 15 | TRBV30 | TRBD1 | - | TRBJ1-2
TGTGCCAGTAGTCCTTCGGACAGGGCTAACTATGGCTACACCTTC | CASSPSDRANYGYTF | 15 | TRBV19 | TRBD1 | many | TRBJ1-2
TGTGCCACCAGCAGGGTACCAGAAACTGGGGCCAACGTCCTGACTTTC | CATSRVPETGANVLTF | 16 | TRBV15 | - | many | TRBJ2-6
TGTGCCAGCAGCTTTATTGGCGCTGGGGCCAACGTCCTGACTTTC | CASSFIGAGANVLTF | 15 | TRBV5-6 | - | - | TRBJ2-6
TGCGCCAGCAGCTTGGTTATTAGCTCTACCGACAATGAGCAGTTCTTC | CASSLVISSTDNEQFF | 16 | TRBV5-1 | - | few | TRBJ2-1
TGTGCCAGCAGCCTGAAAATATCCCAGTACTTC | CASSLKISQYF | 11 | TRBV7-2 | - | few | TRBJ2-5
TGTGCCAGTAGAGGACACATGAACACTGAAGCTTTCTTT | CASRGHMNTEAFF | 13 | TRBV19 | - | - | TRBJ1-1
TGTGCCACCAGCATGAGGGGACTAGCGGCCTACAATGAGCAGTTCTTC | CATSMRGLAAYNEQFF | 16 | TRBV15 | TRBD2 | - | TRBJ2-1
TGTGCCAGCAGCGTAGTCGGGGCGGGGAATGAGCAGTTCTTC | CASSVVGAGNEQFF | 14 | TRBV9 | - | - | TRBJ2-1
TGTGCCAGCAGCCCCGGTCGGGGGCCTAGCACAGATACGCAGTATTTT | CASSPGRGPSTDTQYF | 16 | TRBV5-4 | - | - | TRBJ2-3
TGTGCCAGCAGCTTAGGGTCAGGGGGAGGGACCCAGTACTTC | CASSLGSGGGTQYF | 14 | TRBV7-3 | - | - | TRBJ2-5
TGTGCCAGCAGCTTAGTGTCCAATGAGCAGTTCTTC | CASSLVSNEQFF | 12 | TRBV7-8 | - | few | TRBJ2-1
TGTGCCAGCAATCCCGCGCGGGGCGGTCCAGCTAACTATGGCTACACCTTC | CASNPARGGPANYGYTF | 17 | TRBV7-2 | - | - | TRBJ1-2
TGTGCCACCAGCATATATATTGGGGATCAGCCCCAGCATTTT | CATSIYIGDQPQHF | 14 | TRBV15 | - | - | TRBJ1-5
TGTGCCTGGAGTGTTTCGACGGGCACAGATACGCAGTATTTT | CAWSVSTGTDTQYF | 14 | TRBV30 | - | - | TRBJ2-3
TGCAGCGTTTCTTTCGGGACACAGAACACTGAAGCTTTCTTT | CSVSFGTQNTEAFF | 14 | TRBV29-1 | - | few | TRBJ1-1
TGTGCCAGCAGCGTAGAATGGGATGTCGGGAGGAACACCATATATTTT | CASSVEWDVGRNTIYF | 16 | TRBV9 | - | - | TRBJ1-3
TGTGCCAGCAGCGCGCCGGATCGGACAGGGGGCTTAGGTGGCTACACCTTC | CASSAPDRTGGLGGYTF | 17 | TRBV9 | TRBD1 | - | TRBJ1-2
TGTGCCTGGAGTGTAATAAGTCCGGGGCCGAATAATTCACCCCTCCACTTT | CAWSVISPGPNNSPLHF | 17 | TRBV30 | - | few | TRBJ1-6
TGCAGCGTTGGAGGGGGAAATCAGCCCCAGCATTTT | CSVGGGNQPQHF | 12 | TRBV29-1 | - | few | TRBJ1-5
TGTGCCAGCCATAGCGGTCCCCGCGGGGAGCTGTTTTTT | CASHSGPRGELFF | 13 | TRBV7-7 | - | - | TRBJ2-2
TGCGCCAGCACCTTGGACTTCTACAATGAGCAGTTCTTC | CASTLDFYNEQFF | 13 | TRBV5-1 | - | - | TRBJ2-1
TGTGCCAGCAGCCAGGGGGGGGCCAGGGATACGCAGTATTTT | CASSQGGARDTQYF | 14 | TRBV11-2 | - | few | TRBJ2-3
TGCGCCAGCAGCCTGGGGGTTCTAACGAACACCGGGGAGCTGTTTTTT | CASSLGVLTNTGELFF | 16 | TRBV5-1 | - | - | TRBJ2-2
TGTGCCAGCATGATTGGAAACACCATATATTTT | CASMIGNTIYF | 11 | TRBV6-1 | - | - | TRBJ1-3
TGCAGTGCTAGGTACAATGAGCAGTTCTTC | CSARYNEQFF | 10 | TRBV20-1 | - | - | TRBJ2-1
TGTGCCAGCAGCTTGGCCCGGGGGCACAATCGGGGCGCTTTCTTT | CASSLARGHNRGAFF | 15 | TRBV5-6 | - | - | TRBJ1-1
TGCGCCAGCAGCTTCCTGACAGGGCTGAACACTGAAGCTTTCTTT | CASSFLTGLNTEAFF | 15 | TRBV5-1 | TRBD1 | few | TRBJ1-1
TGTGCCAGCAGTGACGGGACTGTATACTCTGGGGCCAACGTCCTGACTTTC | CASSDGTVYSGANVLTF | 17 | TRBV6-1 | - | few | TRBJ2-6
TGTGCCAGCAGCTTGGGGACACCGGCCAAAAACATTCAGTACTTC | CASSLGTPAKNIQYF | 15 | TRBV5-4 | - | many | TRBJ2-4
TGTGCCAGCAGCCCGGGCAGGACCAACACTGAAGCTTTCTTT | CASSPGRTNTEAFF | 14 | TRBV7-2 | - | - | TRBJ1-1
TGTGCCTGGAGTCCCTTAAACACCGGGGAGCTGTTTTTT | CAWSPLNTGELFF | 13 | TRBV30 | - | - | TRBJ2-2
TGCAGCGTTGAAGGAGCGGACCGCTACACCTTC | CSVEGADRYTF | 11 | TRBV29-1 | - | - | TRBJ1-2
TGCGCCAGCAGCTACACGAGCTCCTACGAGCAGTACTTC | CASSYTSSYEQYF | 13 | TRBV5-1 | - | few | TRBJ2-7
TGTGCCAGCAGTGAGCGAGCGGGGGTCCCGAAAGAGACCCAGTACTTC | CASSERAGVPKETQYF | 16 | TRBV2 | TRBD2 | few | TRBJ2-5
TGTGCCAGCATCCTAGAGGCCGGGTTAACCGGGGAGCTGTTTTTT | CASILEAGLTGELFF | 15 | TRBV28 | - | - | TRBJ2-2
TGTGCCAGTAGACCAGATACTGCAACTAATGAAAAACTGTTTTTT | CASRPDTATNEKLFF | 15 | TRBV19 | - | once | TRBJ1-4
TGCGCCAGCACTTGGCGCGGGACTAATGTCGCAGATACGCAGTATTTT | CASTWRGTNVADTQYF | 16 | TRBV4-1 | TRBD2 | - | TRBJ2-3
TGCGCCAGCAGCTTGGCAGGATGGGGGGCAGACAATGAGCAGTTCTTC | CASSLAGWGADNEQFF | 16 | TRBV5-1 | - | - | TRBJ2-1
TGTGCTAGTGGTCCCGGTGGGCAGGGTCGAGAGCAGTACTTC | CASGPGGQGREQYF | 14 | TRBV12-5 | - | - | TRBJ2-7
TGTGCCAGCAGCCCGGACAGGGACACTGAAGCTTTCTTT | CASSPDRDTEAFF | 13 | TRBV7-2 | TRBD1 | - | TRBJ1-1
TGTGCCAGCAGTGGGGGTCAGTTGGGACAGTTCTTC | CASSGGQLGQFF | 12 | TRBV27 | - | few | TRBJ2-1